The T cell receptor (beta chain) described here comes from a study of blood T cell repertoires in COVID-19. Across the study: Sample material is recorded as cDNA or gDNA derived from T cells, B-cell-depleted T cells, or PBMCs.

Trimming removed 0 bases from V and 4 bases from J, with 11 bases in between. The germline gives CDR1 SGHTS, CDR2 YDEGEE. This CDR3 comprises 15 residues. Measured with immunoSEQ multiplex PCR; TCRdb has only the in-frame clones, and not every one. The sample contains about 190,000 clones, less than 85% of which appear only once. The chain recombines TRBV5-8 with TRBJ2-1; D not resolved. Sequenced: peripheral blood. This receptor was obtained from a woman of 80 years or more with active or convalescent COVID-19. CDR3 sequence: CASSLGTVMYNEQFF. The CDR3 DNA follows: TGTGCCAGCAGCTTGGGTACGGTTATGTACAATGAGCAGTTCTTC.